The 30 T cell receptor beta chains in this list originate from one sample, sequenced in a study of blood T cell repertoires in COVID-19. Generated by immunoSEQ multiplex PCR, the TCRdb table keeps only in-frame clones and is missing some. The top ten clones hold 5% to 6.5% of a sample with some 67,000 clones, around 86% of them seen once. The sequenced sample consisted of peripheral blood. Receptors were obtained from a man aged 45-65 years with active COVID-19.

V and J are TRBV12-5 and TRBJ2-1; D is unresolved. CDR3 length: 16 residues. Germline V gene lookup returns CDR1 LGHNT and CDR2 FRNRAP. V lost 1 base, J lost 5 bases, and 15 bases lay in between. CDR3 loop: CASGLGLSSIDNEQFF. Written as DNA, the CDR3 is TGTGCTAGTGGTTTGGGTCTGAGTTCCATCGACAATGAGCAGTTCTTC. Complete variable domain (other parts from reference TRBV12-5 and TRBJ2-1): DARVTQTPRHKVTEMGQEVTMRCQPILGHNTVFWYRQTMMQGLELLAYFRNRAPLDDSGMPKDRFSAEMPDATLATLKIQPSEPRDSAVYFCASGLGLSSIDNEQFFGPGTRLTVL.

This clone occurred a few times. The chain couples TRBV18 to TRBJ2-1; a possible D gene is TRBD1 (6 bases). This CDR3 comprises 15 residues. Germline values: CDR1 KGHSH, CDR2 LQKENI. The germline V and J ends were trimmed by 1 base and 6 bases, with 13 bases remaining between them. The CDR3: CASSPQRGFVNEQFF. The CDR3 coding sequence is TGTGCCAGCTCACCACAGAGGGGGTTCGTCAATGAGCAGTTCTTC.

The V and J genes are TRBV3-1 (or the pseudogene TRBV3-2) and TRBJ2-7; D gene ambiguous. Looked up from germline, CDR1 is LGHDT and CDR2 is YNNKEL (reference sequence). Trimming left V 2 bases short and J 9 bases short, with 14 bases between. The CDR3 runs 13 residues. This CDR3 is CASSQTITSGQYF. The CDR3 nucleotides are TGTGCCAGCAGCCAAACCATTACGTCGGGGCAGTACTTC.

The V and J genes are TRBV28 and TRBJ1-2; 10 positions match TRBD1. This CDR3 region has 13 residues. Losses at the gene ends were 6 bases for V and 8 bases for J; bases not matched to a gene: 6. Germline values: CDR1 MDHEN, CDR2 SYDVKM. The CDR3 spells CASSDRGPWGYTF. The CDR3 nucleotides read TGTGCCAGCAGCGACAGGGGGCCGTGGGGCTACACCTTC.

V is TRBV12-3 or TRBV12-4 and J is TRBJ2-7; a weak D match, TRBD1 (6 bases). Trimming pared 6 bases from V and 1 base from J, leaving 10 bases between. The CDR3 is 13 amino acids. DNA for the CDR3: TGTGCCAGCAGATCAGGGGAATCCTACGAGCAGTACTTC. This encodes CASRSGESYEQYF.

J is TRBJ2-2 and V is TRBV30; 15 bases match TRBD2. This CDR3 spans 19 amino acids. The V gene end was trimmed by 3 bases and the J gene end by 1 base; junction bases not matched to a gene: 9. Germline V gene lookup returns CDR1 GTSNPN and CDR2 SVGIG (reference sequence). The CDR3 bases are TGTGCCTGGAGGCCACCGGGACTAGCGGGAGGTAGGAACACCGGGGAGCTGTTTTTT. Its translation: CAWRPPGLAGGRNTGELFF.

The CDR3 DNA is TGTGCCAGCAGTTACTCGAACGGTCAGCCCCAGCATTTT. Its protein product is CASSYSNGQPQHF. The chain is built from TRBV6-5 and TRBJ1-5; D unclear. The CDR3 runs 13 residues. V shed 0 bases and J shed 6 bases, with 6 bases lying between them. Germline CDR1 MNHEY, CDR2 SVGAGI.

The gene calls are TRBV13 and TRBJ2-7, with 7 positions matching TRBD1. The CDR3 has 15 amino acids. V lost 3 bases, J lost 3 bases, and 8 bases stayed unmatched. Germline CDR1 PRHDT, CDR2 FYEKMQ (reference sequence). The CDR3 sequence is CASSLGPTGNYEQYF. The DNA for the CDR3 is TGTGCCAGCAGCTTGGGCCCGACAGGGAACTACGAGCAGTACTTC.

The CDR3 DNA reads TGCAGCTTCTGGACAGGGGATACAGCCAAAAACATTCAGTACTTC. As protein: CSFWTGDTAKNIQYF. The V gene is TRBV29-1, the J gene TRBJ2-4; 9 bases are shared with TRBD1. The CDR3 extends over 15 amino acids. The V gene's germline CDR1 is SQVTM and CDR2 ANQGSEA. Trimming removed 8 bases from V and 0 bases from J; junction bases left unmatched: 8.

The rearrangement joins TRBV30 to TRBJ1-2; D is unclear. The CDR3 sequence is 13 residues long. V lost 8 bases and J 8 bases, leaving 21 bases between the germline ends. Germline CDR1 GTSNPN, CDR2 SVGIG (reference sequence). The CDR3 spells CALTPQRSGGYTF. DNA for the CDR3: TGTGCCCTCACACCCCAACGTAGCGGAGGCTACACCTTC.

This clone occurred once. V gene TRBV7-9 combines with J gene TRBJ2-2, with D possibly being TRBD1 (6 bases). Germline CDR1 is SEHNR and CDR2 is FQNEAQ (reference sequence). The CDR3 has 18 residues. Trimming took off 4 bases at V and 0 bases at J, with 18 bases between the two ends. Here the CDR3 reads CASSSIGTSRSNTGELFF. The CDR3 DNA sequence: TGTGCCAGCAGCTCTATAGGGACATCAAGATCGAACACCGGGGAGCTGTTTTTT.

This clone was counted only a few times. This chain uses TRBV12-3 or TRBV12-4 with TRBJ2-5; a possible D gene is TRBD2 (6 bases). V lost 6 bases to trimming and J lost 7 bases, with 9 bases between them. The CDR3 is made up of 11 amino acids. The CDR3, as DNA: TGTGCCAGCAGCTGGGGAGGGACCCAGTACTTC. Its translation is CASSWGGTQYF.

V is TRBV18 and J is TRBJ1-1, with TRBD1 as a possible D gene (5 bases). Germline CDR1 and CDR2: KGHSH and LQKENI. The CDR3 is 16 amino acids. V was shortened by 2 bases and J by 7 bases, with 20 bases between the two germline ends. In nucleotides, the CDR3 is TGTGCCAGCTCACCAGGGCTGGGGCGGACGGATGGTGAAGCTTTCTTT. It translates to CASSPGLGRTDGEAFF.

V is TRBV11-3 and J is TRBJ1-1; TRBD1 aligns across 11 bases. Germline CDR1 SGHNT, CDR2 YENEEA. V lost 2 bases and J lost 7; bases outside the gene matches: 15. There are 18 residues in the CDR3. The CDR3 DNA is TGTGCCAGCAGCTTACTTGGCGGGACAGGGGGTCGTAGGGGTGAAGCTTTCTTT. It encodes CASSLLGGTGGRRGEAFF.

The chain has TRBV5-1 and TRBJ2-7; a possible D gene is TRBD2 (6 bases). V lost 0 bases and J lost 5, with 12 bases in between. CDR3 length equals 14 residues. Germline V gives CDR1 SGHRS, CDR2 YFSETQ. In DNA, the CDR3 is TGCGCCAGCAGCTTGGAGGGAGGTTCCCACGAGCAGTACTTC. It is translated as CASSLEGGSHEQYF.

The chain employs TRBV20-1 and TRBJ2-7; 10 bases align to TRBD2. The ends lost 3 bases at V and 4 bases at J; junction bases unmatched: 3. The germline V gene has CDR1 DFQATT and CDR2 SNEGSKA (reference sequence). This CDR3 contains 13 residues. DNA of the CDR3: TGCAGTGCTAGTACTAGCGGGATTTACGAGCAGTACTTC. This codes for CSASTSGIYEQYF.

This chain uses TRBV11-2 with TRBJ2-1, with D perhaps matching TRBD1 (5 bases). The V and J ends lost 5 bases and 10 bases respectively, with 12 bases between them. This CDR3 region has 12 residues. Germline V CDR1 and CDR2: SGHAT, FQNNGV. The DNA of the CDR3 is TGTGCCAGCAGCCCACAGGCCGGGGAGCAGTTCTTC. Protein: CASSPQAGEQFF.

The J gene is TRBJ2-5, the V gene TRBV7-9; 10 bases match TRBD1. CDR1 SEHNR and CDR2 FQNEAQ come from the germline V gene (reference sequence). This CDR3 region has 16 residues. With V trimmed by 5 bases and J by 5 bases, 11 bases remained unmatched. CDR3 sequence reads: CASSPDRGNVGETQYF. The DNA of the CDR3 is TGTGCCAGCAGCCCGGACAGGGGGAACGTTGGCGAGACCCAGTACTTC. The full variable domain, its missing parts supplied by reference TRBV7-9 and TRBJ2-5, is DTGVSQNPRHKITKRGQNVTFRCDPISEHNRLYWYRQTLGQGPEFLTYFQNEAQLEKSRLLSDRFSAERPKGSFSTLEIQRTEQGDSAMYLCASSPDRGNVGETQYFGPGTRLLVL.

CDR3 DNA sequence: TGTGCCAGCAGCTTAGCTCTCCAGGGCGACTATGGCTACACCTTC. Protein product: CASSLALQGDYGYTF. This chain links TRBV11-3 with TRBJ1-2, with D possibly TRBD1 on 5 matching bases. Between the trimmed V and J ends, which lost 1 base and 3 bases, there was a span of 12 bases. The CDR3 contains 15 residues. Germline V gives CDR1 SGHNT, CDR2 YENEEA. Full variable domain (outside the CDR3, taken from reference TRBV11-3 and TRBJ1-2): EAGVVQSPRYKIIEKKQPVAFWCNPISGHNTLYWYLQNLGQGPELLIRYENEEAVDDSQLPKDRFSAERLKGVDSTLKIQPAELGDSAVYLCASSLALQGDYGYTFGSGTRLTVV.

The J gene is TRBJ1-5, the V gene TRBV10-3; 11 bases line up with TRBD1. Germline V lookup: CDR1 ENHRY, CDR2 SYGVKD. This CDR3 spans 13 amino acids. V gave up 9 bases and J gave up 5 bases; unmatched junction bases: 3. The CDR3 region is CAIGQGADQPQHF. The CDR3 coding sequence is TGTGCCATAGGACAGGGGGCAGATCAGCCCCAGCATTTT.

This chain links TRBV11-3 with TRBJ1-1; 8 bases are shared with TRBD1. The CDR3 runs 16 residues. Germline lookup yields CDR1 SGHNT and CDR2 YENEEA. The V and J ends lost 1 base and 1 base, in that order; junction bases with no gene match: 5. The CDR3 nucleotides are TGTGCCAGCAGCTTAGGTCAGGGGGCCCGGAACACTGAAGCTTTCTTT. This gives the protein CASSLGQGARNTEAFF.

The rearrangement uses TRBV11-2 and TRBJ2-2, with D tentatively TRBD2 (6 bases). V was shortened by 1 base and J by 5 bases, with 8 bases between the two germline ends. The CDR3 length is 14 residues. The germline gives CDR1 SGHAT, CDR2 FQNNGV. CDR3 bases: TGTGCCAGCAGCTTAGCGGGGGTGACCGGGGAGCTGTTTTTT. Amino acid sequence: CASSLAGVTGELFF.

The chain has TRBV11-3 and TRBJ1-1, with D tentatively TRBD1 (5 bases). V gave up 5 bases and J gave up 0 bases, with 10 bases separating them. Germline V gives CDR1 SGHNT, CDR2 YENEEA. CDR3 length: 14 amino acids. CDR3 region: CASSIGQVNTEAFF. CDR3 DNA sequence: TGTGCCAGCAGCATCGGACAAGTGAACACTGAAGCTTTCTTT.

The chain recombines TRBV2 with TRBJ1-4; D unclear. The CDR3 extends over 15 amino acids. Germline V gives CDR1 SNHLY, CDR2 FYNNEI. The ends were cut back, 0 bases at V and 5 bases at J, with 10 bases in the middle. The CDR3 spells CASSEAGSVNEKLFF. In DNA, the CDR3 is TGTGCCAGCAGTGAAGCGGGCAGTGTAAATGAAAAACTGTTTTTT.

This rearrangement joins TRBV27 to TRBJ1-3; 9 bases are shared with TRBD1. The junction had 2 bases not matched to a gene; V was cut back by 2 bases and J by 0 bases. CDR1 is MNHEY, CDR2 SMNVEV, per germline (reference sequence). This CDR3 region has 16 residues. The CDR3 region is CASSLGTGNSGNTIYF. The CDR3, as DNA: TGTGCCAGCAGTTTAGGGACAGGGAACTCTGGAAACACCATATATTTT.

The chain links TRBV9 to TRBJ2-1, with 7 bases fitting TRBD1. Germline V gives CDR1 SGDLS, CDR2 YYNGEE. The trim removed 3 bases at V and 6 bases at J, leaving 3 bases unmatched. The CDR3 spans 13 residues. CDR3 residues: CASSGSGGNEQFF. The CDR3 DNA is TGTGCCAGCAGCGGGTCAGGGGGCAATGAGCAGTTCTTC.

V is TRBV7-2 and J is TRBJ2-3; weak D call: TRBD2 (7 bases). The CDR3 extends over 17 amino acids. The V and J ends lost 2 bases and 2 bases respectively, with 17 bases between them. The V gene's germline CDR1 is SGHTA and CDR2 FQGNSA. As DNA, the CDR3 is TGTGCCAGCAGCTTAAGGGGGAGGGAGGGATACACAGATACGCAGTATTTT. It specifies CASSLRGREGYTDTQYF.

V is TRBV24-1 and J is TRBJ1-2; 7 bases map to TRBD1. V dropped 3 bases and J dropped 8; count of bases not matched to a gene: 11. The CDR3 length is 15 residues. Germline V lookup: CDR1 KGHDR, CDR2 SFDVKD. CDR3 sequence (DNA): TGTGCCACCAGTGATCCTACCTTGACAGGGTCGGGCTACACCTTC. Translating gives CATSDPTLTGSGYTF.

J is TRBJ1-2 and V is TRBV4-3; D gene unclear. The germline V and J ends were trimmed by 0 bases and 2 bases, with 7 bases remaining between them. The germline CDR1 and CDR2 sequences are LGHNA and YSLEER. There are 14 residues in the CDR3. This chain's CDR3 is CASSQEIVNYGYTF. The CDR3 region has the DNA TGCGCCAGCAGCCAAGAAATAGTCAACTATGGCTACACCTTC.

V is TRBV5-1 and J is TRBJ2-5, with TRBD2 matching 11 bases. J was trimmed by 0 bases and V by 4 bases; bases with no gene match: 5. Germline CDR1 is SGHRS and CDR2 is YFSETQ. CDR3 size: 16 residues. CDR3 protein: CASSASTSGDQETQYF. The CDR3 region has the DNA TGCGCCAGCAGCGCCTCGACTAGCGGGGACCAAGAGACCCAGTACTTC.